The 5 T cell receptor beta chains reported below all come from one sample, sequenced in a study of technical replicates of blood from a handful of donors. The repertoire was sequenced with immunoSEQ multiplex PCR; TCRdb's copy has only in-frame clones and lacks some. Of about 78,000 clones in the sample, around 92% were seen once. The sample was T cells isolated from PBMCs. These receptors were obtained from a human donor in good health.

V gene TRBV2 combines with J gene TRBJ1-5; 8 bases map to TRBD1. V shed 6 bases, J shed 4 bases, and the junction held 8 bases outside the gene matches. Germline V lookup: CDR1 SNHLY, CDR2 FYNNEI. The CDR3 totals 15 residues. The chain's CDR3 is CASRPITGGNQPQHF. CDR3 in DNA: TGTGCCAGCAGACCTATTACAGGGGGGAATCAGCCCCAGCATTTT.

V is TRBV19 and J is TRBJ1-1; the match to TRBD1 covers 8 bases. V lost 10 bases to trimming and J lost 10 bases; unmatched junction nucleotides: 2. Germline loops: CDR1 LNHDA, CDR2 SQIVND (reference sequence). The CDR3 is made up of 9 amino acids. CDR3 nucleotide sequence: TGTGCCACTGACAGGGGAGCTTTCTTT. Translation gives CATDRGAFF. Supplemented by reference TRBV19 and TRBJ1-1, the full variable domain reads DGGITQSPKYLFRKEGQNVTLSCEQNLNHDAMYWYRQDPGQGLRLIYYSQIVNDFQKGDIAEGYSVSREKKESFPLTVTSAQKNPTAFYLCATDRGAFFGQGTRLTVV.

The chain has TRBV28 and TRBJ2-7; 8 nucleotides match TRBD1. The germline gives CDR1 MDHEN, CDR2 SYDVKM. CDR3 length: 13 residues. V shed 8 bases, J shed 0 bases, and the junction held 3 bases outside the gene matches. Here the CDR3 reads CASVTGDSYEQYF. In DNA, the CDR3 is TGTGCCAGCGTGACAGGGGACTCCTACGAGCAGTACTTC.

The genes are TRBV4-1 and TRBJ2-7; no clear D. Trimming removed 0 bases from V and 3 bases from J, with 9 bases in between. The CDR3 is made up of 14 amino acids. Germline assignment: CDR1 MGHRA and CDR2 YSYEKL. CDR3 amino acids: CASSQESRVYEQYF. The CDR3 DNA follows: TGCGCCAGCAGCCAAGAATCTCGGGTCTACGAGCAGTACTTC.

This CDR3 is CASSQDRANEKLFF. DNA of the CDR3: TGTGCCAGCAGCCAGGACAGGGCTAATGAAAAACTGTTTTTT. The V and J genes are TRBV13 and TRBJ1-4; 8 bases map to TRBD1. The length of the CDR3 is 14 residues. Germline V CDR1 and CDR2: PRHDT, FYEKMQ (reference sequence). The V segment lost 5 bases and the J segment 3 bases; nucleotides outside the gene matches: 2.